This TCR beta chain was sequenced during a study of glioma-infiltrating T cells after dendritic cell vaccination. Repertoires were generated with immunoSEQ multiplex PCR, while TCRdb's copy carries only in-frame clones and drops some. The table shows 95,000 or so clones, with about 83% occurring only once. Germline CDR1 is SGHRS and CDR2 is YFSETQ. This CDR3 spans 15 amino acids. V was pared by 1 base and J by 8 bases, with 11 bases of the junction left unmatched. The chain is built from TRBV5-1 and TRBJ1-2, with TRBD1 identical over 7 bases. The TCR was taken from a human donor with glioblastoma. This material consisted of blood, taken before dendritic cell vaccination. The CDR3 coding sequence is TGCGCCAGCAGCTTGATTACTGGGACAGCAATAGGCTACACCTTC. Translation gives CASSLITGTAIGYTF. The full variable domain, with the rest looked up from reference TRBV5-1 and TRBJ1-2, is KAGVTQTPRYLIKTRGQQVTLSCSPISGHRSVSWYQQTPGQGLQFLFEYFSETQRNKGNFPGRFSGRQFSNSRSEMNVSTLELGDSALYLCASSLITGTAIGYTFGSGTRLTVV.